These 19 T cell receptor beta chains came from one sample sequenced in a study of blood T cell repertoires in COVID-19. Libraries were prepared by immunoSEQ multiplex PCR; TCRdb keeps only in-frame clonotypes and omits some of them. The sample gives fewer than 150,000 clones, almost 85% of which show up once; about 13% is in the top ten. Sequenced input: peripheral blood. The receptor set was obtained from a human donor in a cohort sampled during active COVID-19.

To note about this clone: It is likely a read error, because the conserved phenylalanine at the end of the CDR3 is missing. No DNA is shown, since the ends of the CDR3 on it are uncertain; the CDR3 is the one TCRdb lists. The chain carries TRBV7-3 and TRBJ2-3; the listed D gene, TRBD2, was not tested against the DNA. Germline lookup yields CDR1 SGHTA and CDR2 FQGTGA. Termini included, the CDR3 measures 12 amino acids. The CDR3 here is CASSSLTASSPP.

The chain uses TRBV6-6 and TRBJ2-1; 11 bases agree with TRBD2. This CDR3 has 19 residues. Trimming at V came to 5 bases and at J to 4 bases, leaving 16 bases not matched to a gene. CDR1 MNHNY and CDR2 SVGAGI come from the germline V gene (reference sequence). CDR3 in DNA: TGTGCCAGCAGTCACGGGGCTAGCGGGGGGAGAGGTGGTTACAATGAGCAGTTCTTC. This gives the protein CASSHGASGGRGGYNEQFF.

The gene calls are TRBV5-1 and TRBJ2-1, with a tentative D call TRBD2 (5 bases). The CDR3 is 16 residues long. Germline CDR1 SGHRS, CDR2 YFSETQ. V was cut by 0 bases and J by 0 bases, with 10 bases left in between. CDR3 sequence reads: CASSLVPGSSYNEQFF. CDR3 in DNA: TGCGCCAGCAGCTTGGTCCCGGGAAGCTCCTACAATGAGCAGTTCTTC.

The chain combines TRBV5-1 with TRBJ1-2; no clear D gene. Germline CDR1 SGHRS, CDR2 YFSETQ. This CDR3 has 15 amino acids. Trimming shortened V by 0 bases and J by 1 base, and 10 bases separated the two germline ends. CDR3 bases: TGCGCCAGCAGCTTGGGGGCAGTTCTTAACTATGGCTACACCTTC. Its translation is CASSLGAVLNYGYTF.

J is TRBJ1-2 and V is TRBV19; 8 bases are shared with TRBD1. This CDR3 is 15 amino acids long. J lost 2 bases, V lost 3 bases, and 5 bases had no gene match. Germline CDR1 reads LNHDA; CDR2 reads SQIVND (reference sequence). This CDR3 is CASSMVGQANYGYTF. The CDR3 DNA follows: TGTGCCAGTAGTATGGTGGGACAGGCCAACTATGGCTACACCTTC.

The chain couples TRBV19 to TRBJ1-1; 9 nucleotides match TRBD1. The V and J ends lost 9 bases and 11 bases, in that order; junction bases with no gene match: 13. Per germline, CDR1 LNHDA and CDR2 SQIVND (reference sequence). This CDR3 contains 13 residues. CDR3 in DNA: TGTGCCAGCGACCTCGGGACAGGGACCGGGGCTTTCTTT. Protein: CASDLGTGTGAFF. The full variable domain, rest sourced from reference TRBV19 and TRBJ1-1, is DGGITQSPKYLFRKEGQNVTLSCEQNLNHDAMYWYRQDPGQGLRLIYYSQIVNDFQKGDIAEGYSVSREKKESFPLTVTSAQKNPTAFYLCASDLGTGTGAFFGQGTRLTVV.

This chain uses TRBV2 with TRBJ1-2; D is uncertain. CDR3 size: 12 residues. The germline V gene has CDR1 SNHLY and CDR2 FYNNEI. V dropped 4 bases and J dropped 0 bases, with 3 bases sitting between them. The CDR3 sequence: CASSVTNYGYTF. CDR3 DNA: TGTGCCAGCAGTGTCACTAACTATGGCTACACCTTC.

This clone was seen a single time. V and J are TRBV2 and TRBJ1-4; 7 bases map to TRBD1. Germline loops: CDR1 SNHLY, CDR2 FYNNEI. The CDR3 is 14 residues long. The trim removed 5 bases at V and 6 bases at J, leaving 6 bases unmatched. CDR3 DNA: TGTGCCAGCAGTACCCGACAGGGAGATGAAAAACTGTTTTTT. Translating it yields CASSTRQGDEKLFF.

This clone was detected only a few times. The rearrangement uses TRBV11-2 and TRBJ2-7, with D unclear. This CDR3 comprises 15 residues. Germline V CDR1 and CDR2: SGHAT, FQNNGV. Between the trimmed V and J ends, which lost 0 bases and 7 bases, there was a span of 16 bases. CDR3 sequence reads: CASSLDIGPTIEQYF. CDR3 DNA: TGTGCCAGCAGCTTAGATATTGGTCCTACGATAGAGCAGTACTTC.

This clone occurred many times. V is TRBV20-1 and J is TRBJ1-2; D is ambiguous. Looked up from germline, CDR1 is DFQATT and CDR2 is SNEGSKA (reference sequence). With 3 bases removed from V and 3 bases from J, the gap between germline ends came to 8 bases. The CDR3 contains 12 residues. The CDR3 loop is CSASISDYGYTF. The CDR3, as DNA: TGCAGTGCTAGTATCTCGGACTATGGCTACACCTTC.

V gene TRBV6-5 combines with J gene TRBJ2-7, with 8 bases lining up with TRBD1. This CDR3 has 15 residues. J gave up 3 bases and V 9 bases, and 13 bases lay outside the gene matches. Per the germline V gene, CDR1 is MNHEY and CDR2 is SVGAGI. CDR3 coding DNA: TGTGCCAGACCTCGAATACAGGGGGGATACTACGAGCAGTACTTC. Translation: CARPRIQGGYYEQYF.

The chain links TRBV18 to TRBJ2-1, with D possibly TRBD2 on 6 matching bases. Trimming stripped 4 bases from V and 8 bases from J, with 24 bases between. The CDR3 extends over 17 amino acids. CDR1 and CDR2 from the germline V gene are KGHSH and LQKENI. The chain's CDR3 is CASSLTEGRGSWYEQFF. The CDR3 DNA reads TGTGCCAGCTCACTTACCGAGGGGCGGGGCTCCTGGTATGAGCAGTTCTTC.

The chain recombines TRBV7-2 with TRBJ2-1; the match to TRBD2 covers 8 bases. CDR1 and CDR2 (germline): SGHTA, FQGNSA. V lost 5 bases to trimming and J lost 7 bases; unmatched junction nucleotides: 13. The CDR3 spans 16 residues. CDR3 coding DNA: TGTGCCAGCAGCCTCCTCGGGCGGGGGGCTTCTAATGAGCAGTTCTTC. As protein: CASSLLGRGASNEQFF.

The chain links TRBV14 to TRBJ1-2, with 7 nucleotides matching TRBD1. The V gene's germline CDR1 is SGHDN and CDR2 FVKESK. After removal of 4 bases from V and 6 bases from J, the junction contained 5 bases not matched to a gene. This CDR3 region has 13 residues. The DNA for the CDR3 is TGTGCCAGCAGCCGCCGACAGGGCGATGGCTACACCTTC. Residues: CASSRRQGDGYTF.

The rearrangement links TRBV7-9 to TRBJ1-2, with D uncertain. From germline, CDR1 is SEHNR and CDR2 FQNEAQ (reference sequence). The V end was cut by 4 bases, the J end by 2 bases, with 14 bases between. There are 15 residues in the CDR3. The DNA for the CDR3 is TGTGCCAGCAGCTCGTCGCGAGGCCCCAACTATGGCTACACCTTC. Translated: CASSSSRGPNYGYTF.

This clone was observed many times. The genes are TRBV2 and TRBJ2-1; D gene ambiguous. The ends were cut back, 6 bases at V and 8 bases at J, with 8 bases in the middle. The germline CDR1 and CDR2 sequences are SNHLY and FYNNEI. This CDR3 spans 11 amino acids. The CDR3 DNA is TGTGCCAGCAGGACATACTATGAGCAGTTCTTC. It translates to CASRTYYEQFF. The whole variable domain, remainder taken from reference TRBV2 and TRBJ2-1, is EPEVTQTPSHQVTQMGQEVILRCVPISNHLYFYWYRQILGQKVEFLVSFYNNEISEKSEIFDDQFSVERPDGSNFTLKIRSTKLEDSAMYFCASRTYYEQFFGPGTRLTVL.

In regard to this clone: Other DNA sequences in this specimen translate into the identical CDR3. V and J are TRBV6-5 and TRBJ1-1; D call uncertain. The CDR3 runs to 13 residues. The V and J ends lost 6 bases and 4 bases respectively, with 12 bases between them. CDR1 MNHEY and CDR2 SVGAGI come from the germline V gene. The CDR3 nucleotides read TGTGCCAGCAGCCTGCCCGGAGGCACTGAAGCTTTCTTT. It encodes CASSLPGGTEAFF.

This clone occurred once. The CDR3 spells CASSESRDTIYF. CDR3 nucleotide sequence: TGCGCCAGCAGTGAGTCTCGGGACACCATATATTTT. The chain is built from TRBV10-2 and TRBJ1-3, with D unresolved. Germline V gene sequence: CDR1 WSHSY, CDR2 SAAADI. Trimming took 0 bases from V and 8 from J, leaving 5 bases between them. The CDR3 has 12 amino acids.

The V call is TRBV5-1, the J call TRBJ1-1; no definite D call. The CDR3 has 14 residues. Trimming removed 5 bases at V and 0 bases at J, with 11 bases between. CDR1 is SGHRS and CDR2 is YFSETQ in the germline V gene. In DNA form, the CDR3 reads TGCGCCAGCAGACTAGGCCCCATGAACACTGAAGCTTTCTTT. As protein: CASRLGPMNTEAFF.